These 30 T cell receptor beta chains share one sample of origin, sequenced in a study of blood T cell repertoires in COVID-19. Profiled with immunoSEQ multiplex PCR; TCRdb holds only in-frame clones, not every one. Of around 190,000 clones detected, more than 75% appear once; the ten largest clones hold less than 20%. Specimen: PBMCs or T cells enriched from blood (not recorded which). Source of these receptors: a woman aged 45-60 years with acute COVID-19.

The chain has TRBV7-2 and TRBJ2-5; TRBD2 aligns across 9 bases. Trimming removed 10 bases from V and 5 bases from J; junction bases left unmatched: 8. Germline CDR1 reads SGHTA; CDR2 reads FQGNSA. The CDR3 runs to 13 residues. Here the CDR3 reads CATKRGAGETQYF. In DNA, the CDR3 is TGTGCCACCAAGCGGGGGGCGGGGGAGACCCAGTACTTC. Full variable domain (rest looked up from reference TRBV7-2 and TRBJ2-5): GAGVSQSPSNKVTEKGKDVELRCDPISGHTALYWYRQSLGQGLEFLIYFQGNSAPDKSGLPSDRFSAERTGGSVSTLTIQRTQQEDSAVYLCATKRGAGETQYFGPGTRLLVL.

The chain recombines TRBV28 with TRBJ2-7; D perhaps matches TRBD1 (5 bases). V lost 6 bases and J 0 bases, leaving 15 bases between the germline ends. This CDR3 is 15 amino acids long. Per the germline V gene, CDR1 is MDHEN and CDR2 is SYDVKM. CDR3 bases: TGTGCCAGCAGGGCGACGGACACGTCCTCCTACGAGCAGTACGTC. Protein sequence: CASRATDTSSYEQYV.

This chain links TRBV7-2 with TRBJ1-6; tentatively, D is TRBD1 (5 bases). The germline V and J ends were trimmed by 5 bases and 2 bases, with 16 bases remaining between them. The CDR3 contains 17 residues. Germline CDR1 SGHTA, CDR2 FQGNSA. The DNA for the CDR3 is TGTGCCAGCAGCGAGACAGAGGCGCGCGCCTATAATTCACCCCTCCACTTT. Protein sequence: CASSETEARAYNSPLHF.

This clone was seen once. V is TRBV4-1 and J is TRBJ1-1, with D possibly being TRBD1 (5 bases). The CDR3 contains 16 residues. Germline-derived CDR1 and CDR2 are MGHRA and YSYEKL. Trimming took 1 base from V and 4 from J, leaving 16 bases between them. CDR3 nucleotides: TGCGCCAGCAGCCAAGCTTCATTTGGGGGGGGCACTGAAGCTTTCTTT. This codes for CASSQASFGGGTEAFF.

The chain joins TRBV18 to TRBJ2-7; 10 bases match TRBD1. This CDR3 contains 15 residues. The V segment lost 3 bases and the J segment 7 bases; nucleotides outside the gene matches: 9. CDR1 and CDR2 from the germline V gene are KGHSH and LQKENI. The chain's CDR3 is CASSPGQGTTSEQYV. Here the CDR3 DNA reads TGTGCCAGCTCACCGGGACAGGGGACGACTAGTGAGCAGTACGTC.

V and J are TRBV3-1 (or the pseudogene TRBV3-2) and TRBJ1-2; D not certain. Trimming took off 4 bases at V and 1 base at J, with 13 bases between the two ends. Germline lookup yields CDR1 LGHDT and CDR2 YNNKEL (reference sequence). This CDR3 is 15 amino acids long. The CDR3 loop reads CASSLSPTINYGYTF. DNA for the CDR3: TGTGCCAGCAGCCTATCGCCGACAATTAACTATGGCTACACCTTC.

V is TRBV5-1 and J is TRBJ2-3; TRBD1 matches at 7 bases. This CDR3 region has 15 residues. The junction had 4 bases not matched to a gene; V was cut back by 2 bases and J by 1 base. Germline values: CDR1 SGHRS, CDR2 YFSETQ. CDR3 sequence: CASSLQGSGTDTQYF. As DNA, the CDR3 is TGCGCCAGCAGCTTACAGGGGTCCGGCACAGATACGCAGTATTTT.

This clone has a handful of counts. The V call is TRBV3-1 (or the pseudogene TRBV3-2), the J call TRBJ2-5; 8 bases are a match to TRBD1. The CDR3 covers 13 residues. After removal of 6 bases from V and 1 base from J, the junction contained 1 base not matched to a gene. Germline CDR1 and CDR2: LGHDT and YNNKEL (reference sequence). Written as DNA, the CDR3 is TGTGCCAGCAGGACAGGGGCCCAAGAGACCCAGTACTTC. Its translation is CASRTGAQETQYF.

The chain joins TRBV19 to TRBJ1-1, with 8 bases aligning to TRBD1. The CDR3 is 16 residues long. J gave up 3 bases and V 7 bases, and 13 bases lay outside the gene matches. CDR1 is LNHDA, CDR2 SQIVND, per germline (reference sequence). CDR3 bases: TGTGCCAGTATGGGGACAGGAAGGGTTATAGACACTGAAGCTTTCTTT. The encoded protein is CASMGTGRVIDTEAFF.

This chain uses TRBV2 with TRBJ1-1; the D gene is possibly TRBD1 (5 bases). Germline V gene data show CDR1 as SNHLY and CDR2 as FYNNEI. This CDR3 comprises 16 residues. The V and J ends lost 3 bases and 2 bases respectively, with 16 bases between them. CDR3 DNA: TGTGCCAGCAGTGAGCGCGGGGCCGGCTCAAACACTGAAGCTTTCTTT. Its protein product is CASSERGAGSNTEAFF.

The CDR3 bases are TGTGCCTGCTCCCAGGGCGCTAGCACAGATACGCAGTATTTT. Its translation: CACSQGASTDTQYF. This chain links TRBV30 with TRBJ2-3; TRBD1 is a possible D gene (5 bases). Trimming pared 6 bases from V and 0 bases from J, leaving 13 bases between. The length of the CDR3 is 14 residues. Per the germline V gene, CDR1 is GTSNPN and CDR2 is SVGIG (reference sequence).

The chain is built from TRBV4-2 and TRBJ1-1, with D unclear. CDR1 is LGHNA, CDR2 YNFKEQ, per germline. The CDR3 extends over 15 amino acids. V was trimmed by 0 bases and J by 3 bases, leaving 11 bases between them. This chain's CDR3 is CASSQELGRDTEAFF. DNA of the CDR3: TGTGCCAGCAGCCAAGAGTTGGGGAGGGACACTGAAGCTTTCTTT.

As concerns this clone: A read error may account for a junction end that differs from germline. The chain couples TRBV5-1 to TRBJ1-4; D is unclear. Germline V gene data show CDR1 as SGHRS and CDR2 as YFSETQ. This CDR3 is 10 amino acids long. CDR3 nucleotides: TGCGCCAGCAGCAACCCTACTCCAATTTTT. Protein product: CASSNPTPIF.

This clone was picked up a small number of times. This chain uses TRBV3-1 (or the pseudogene TRBV3-2) with TRBJ2-5; D uncertain. CDR3 length: 11 residues. V was pared by 5 bases and J by 7 bases, with 8 bases between. Germline V gives CDR1 LGHDT, CDR2 YNNKEL (reference sequence). CDR3: CASSDPGTQYF. The CDR3 DNA is TGTGCCAGCAGCGACCCGGGGACCCAGTACTTC.

The J gene is TRBJ2-1, the V gene TRBV10-1; tentative D call: TRBD1 (6 bases). Germline CDR1 WNHNN, CDR2 SYGVQD (reference sequence). V was pared by 8 bases and J by 10 bases, with 15 bases between. The CDR3 length is 12 residues. CDR3 amino acids: CASRPNDREQFF. CDR3 in DNA: TGCGCCAGCCGGCCTAATGACAGGGAGCAGTTCTTC.

The J gene is TRBJ2-3, the V gene TRBV7-2; the match to TRBD2 covers 15 bases. V lost 2 bases to trimming and J lost 0 bases; unmatched junction nucleotides: 6. Germline V lookup: CDR1 SGHTA, CDR2 FQGNSA. The CDR3 sequence is 19 residues long. CDR3 DNA sequence: TGTGCCAGCAGCTTATCTCCGGGACTAGCGGGGGGAAGCACAGATACGCAGTATTTT. As protein: CASSLSPGLAGGSTDTQYF.

V and J are TRBV28 and TRBJ1-2; TRBD1 matches at 11 bases. Trimming removed 6 bases from V and 7 bases from J; junction bases left unmatched: 7. The CDR3 contains 14 residues. Germline loops: CDR1 MDHEN, CDR2 SYDVKM. As DNA, the CDR3 is TGTGCCAGCAGAAACGGACAGGGGGCGGGTGGCTACACCTTC. It encodes CASRNGQGAGGYTF.

This clone was recorded a few times. The chain combines TRBV11-2 with TRBJ1-1, with a tentative D call TRBD1 (6 bases). This CDR3 is 15 amino acids long. Trimming removed 5 bases at V and 9 bases at J, with 22 bases between. Germline CDR1 and CDR2: SGHAT and FQNNGV. Here the CDR3 DNA reads TGTGCCAGCAGCCCCCCAGGGGCCAGATCACTGAAAGCTTTCTTT. Translation gives CASSPPGARSLKAFF.

The gene calls are TRBV6-5 and TRBJ2-3, with 7 bases fitting TRBD2. CDR1 and CDR2 (germline): MNHEY, SVGAGI. Trimming took 1 base from V and 5 from J; bases not matched to a gene: 6. This CDR3 comprises 15 residues. This CDR3 reads CASSYWGGNEDTQYF. In DNA, the CDR3 is TGTGCCAGCAGTTACTGGGGAGGGAATGAAGATACGCAGTATTTT.

V is TRBV6-5 and J is TRBJ2-7; weak D call: TRBD1 (7 bases). CDR1 is MNHEY, CDR2 SVGAGI, per germline. V shed 2 bases and J shed 2 bases, with 13 bases lying between them. The CDR3 length is 15 residues. The CDR3 loop reads CASSYGQGGPYEQYV. The CDR3 bases are TGTGCCAGCAGTTACGGGCAGGGGGGACCCTACGAGCAGTACGTC.

The chain recombines TRBV6-5 with TRBJ2-7; TRBD1 matches at 7 bases. Looked up from germline, CDR1 is MNHEY and CDR2 is SVGAGI. The CDR3 consists of 13 residues. Unmatched junction bases numbered 6, after V lost 8 bases and J lost 2 bases. The DNA for the CDR3 is TGTGCCAGCCTCGACAGGGCCCCCTACGAGCAGTACGTC. It codes for CASLDRAPYEQYV.

This clone was picked up a small number of times. The genes are TRBV7-6 and TRBJ2-7; D not resolved. The ends were cut back, 1 base at V and 2 bases at J, with 12 bases in the middle. Germline V gene lookup returns CDR1 SGHVS and CDR2 FNYEAQ. The CDR3 covers 15 residues. CDR3 bases: TGTGCCAGCAGCTTAGGCCCCACACTAACCTACGAGCAGTACGTC. Translation: CASSLGPTLTYEQYV.

The rearrangement joins TRBV10-1 to TRBJ2-2, with 10 bases identical to TRBD1. There are 16 residues in the CDR3. Per the germline V gene, CDR1 is WNHNN and CDR2 is SYGVQD (reference sequence). Trimming removed 1 base from V and 4 bases from J; junction bases left unmatched: 3. The chain's CDR3 is CASSEWTGGGTGELFF. CDR3 DNA sequence: TGCGCCAGCAGTGAGTGGACAGGGGGAGGCACCGGGGAGCTGTTTTTT.

The rearrangement joins TRBV19 to TRBJ2-4; 8 bases map to TRBD1. V was clipped by 3 bases and J by 6 bases; unmatched bases: 4. CDR1 is LNHDA and CDR2 is SQIVND in the germline V gene (reference sequence). The CDR3 totals 14 residues. For the CDR3, the DNA is TGTGCCAGTAGTATTACCGGACAGGGAAACATTCAGTACTTC. Translation gives CASSITGQGNIQYF.

CDR3 protein: CASSWLNEKLFF. The CDR3 region has the DNA TGTGCCAGCAGCTGGCTTAATGAAAAACTGTTTTTT. The chain employs TRBV5-5 and TRBJ1-4; D is uncertain. This CDR3 region has 12 residues. V dropped 3 bases and J dropped 4 bases, with 4 bases sitting between them. Germline V gene data show CDR1 as SGHKS and CDR2 as YYEKEE (reference sequence).

This chain joins TRBV5-1 and TRBJ1-4; tentative D call: TRBD1 (6 bases). Per germline, CDR1 SGHRS and CDR2 YFSETQ. Deletions cut 4 bases from V and 4 bases from J, with 8 bases between. The CDR3 is 13 residues long. CDR3 sequence: CASSVDSNEKLFF. The CDR3 coding sequence is TGCGCCAGCAGCGTGGACAGTAATGAAAAACTGTTTTTT.

The chain uses TRBV7-2 and TRBJ1-2; D possibly corresponds to TRBD1 (6 bases). With 5 bases removed from V and 4 bases from J, the gap between germline ends came to 17 bases. This CDR3 contains 15 residues. Germline loops: CDR1 SGHTA, CDR2 FQGNSA. CDR3 amino acids: CASSRDLQGVYGYTF. For the CDR3, the DNA is TGTGCCAGCAGCCGCGACCTACAGGGAGTCTATGGCTACACCTTC. Combining the CDR3 with reference TRBV7-2 and TRBJ1-2 gives the whole variable domain GAGVSQSPSNKVTEKGKDVELRCDPISGHTALYWYRQSLGQGLEFLIYFQGNSAPDKSGLPSDRFSAERTGGSVSTLTIQRTQQEDSAVYLCASSRDLQGVYGYTFGSGTRLTVV.

The CDR3, as DNA: TGTGCCAGCAGCGTAGGGAATCGGGGAGTAAACTATGGCTACACCTTC. Its translation is CASSVGNRGVNYGYTF. The V gene is TRBV9, the J gene TRBJ1-2; unclear D gene. Per germline, CDR1 SGDLS and CDR2 YYNGEE. This CDR3 contains 16 residues. Trimming cost V 0 bases and J 2 bases, with 14 bases left between them.

This chain links TRBV3-1 (or the pseudogene TRBV3-2) with TRBJ1-5; D unclear. The length of the CDR3 is 14 residues. In germline, CDR1 is LGHDT, CDR2 YNNKEL (reference sequence). The V gene lost 2 bases and the J gene lost 8 bases, with 13 bases spanning the gap. The CDR3 region has the DNA TGTGCCAGCAGCCAAAGTTTCTCCGGGGAGCCCCAGCATTTT. It is translated as CASSQSFSGEPQHF.

V usage is TRBV7-2 and J usage is TRBJ1-5; D uncertain. Trimming removed 1 base from V and 12 bases from J, with 10 bases in between. This CDR3 comprises 12 residues. Germline V gene data show CDR1 as SGHTA and CDR2 as FQGNSA. CDR3 coding DNA: TGTGCCAGCAGCTTAGAGTCCAGGTTCCAGCATTTT. It codes for CASSLESRFQHF.